This entry lists 23 T cell receptor beta chains sequenced from one sample in a study of blood T cell repertoires in COVID-19. Generated by immunoSEQ multiplex PCR, the TCRdb table keeps only in-frame clones and is missing some. Altogether approximately 150,000 clones are present, more than 75% being singletons, with the ten largest covering approximately 2.1%. Input material: peripheral blood. The receptors shown here come from a man between 50 and 59 years old who had recovered from COVID-19.

The V and J genes are TRBV7-9 and TRBJ2-7; 10 bases match TRBD2. With V trimmed by 1 base and J by 4 bases, 4 bases remained unmatched. Germline V gives CDR1 SEHNR, CDR2 FQNEAQ (reference sequence). This CDR3 spans 15 amino acids. CDR3 sequence (DNA): TGTGCCAGCAGCTTAGAAATTAGCGGGGGGTACGAGCAGTACTTC. Translation gives CASSLEISGGYEQYF.

The chain links TRBV10-1 to TRBJ2-1; 8 bases fit TRBD1. With V trimmed by 5 bases and J by 9 bases, 15 bases remained unmatched. This CDR3 is 16 amino acids long. CDR1 and CDR2 (germline): WNHNN, SYGVQD (reference sequence). The CDR3 bases are TGCGCCAGCAGTCTTGACCTCGGGACAGGTATGGGTGAGCAGTTCTTC. Translated: CASSLDLGTGMGEQFF.

This chain joins TRBV7-9 and TRBJ2-7; 8 nucleotides align to TRBD1. CDR3 length: 17 amino acids. Germline V lookup: CDR1 SEHNR, CDR2 FQNEAQ (reference sequence). V gave up 6 bases and J gave up 0 bases; unmatched junction bases: 13. The CDR3 protein is CASRLPAGGFDSYEQYF. Written as DNA, the CDR3 is TGTGCCAGCAGATTACCGGCAGGGGGCTTTGACTCCTACGAGCAGTACTTC.

The DNA of the CDR3 is TGTGCCAGCAGCCGAGGACTAGCGGGAGTGCAAGAGACCCAGTACTTC. Its protein is CASSRGLAGVQETQYF. The chain has TRBV3-1 (or the pseudogene TRBV3-2) and TRBJ2-5, with 13 bases lining up with TRBD2. V gave up 4 bases and J gave up 2 bases; unmatched junction bases: 4. The CDR3 sequence is 16 residues long. Germline CDR1 is LGHDT and CDR2 is YNNKEL (reference sequence).

The chain couples TRBV9 to TRBJ2-3, with 11 bases matching TRBD2. With V trimmed by 3 bases and J by 3 bases, 9 bases remained unmatched. Germline V CDR1 and CDR2: SGDLS, YYNGEE. CDR3 size: 17 residues. CDR3 DNA sequence: TGTGCCAGCAGCGACTCGAAAGGGACTAGCGGTACAGATACGCAGTATTTT. Amino acid sequence: CASSDSKGTSGTDTQYF.

This clone was detected once. The rearrangement joins TRBV5-8 to TRBJ2-1, with D possibly being TRBD2 (5 bases). CDR1 SGHTS and CDR2 YDEGEE come from the germline V gene. The length of the CDR3 is 17 residues. The germline V and J ends were trimmed by 0 bases and 5 bases, with 18 bases remaining between them. The CDR3 protein is CASSLVFGLPAHNEQFF. Written as DNA, the CDR3 is TGTGCCAGCAGCTTGGTCTTTGGACTCCCGGCACACAATGAGCAGTTCTTC.

This sequence joins TRBV24-1 and TRBJ1-2; 11 nucleotides line up with TRBD1. CDR1 is KGHDR, CDR2 SFDVKD, per germline. Germline trimming cut 4 bases from V and 4 bases from J; bases unmatched to any gene: 4. This CDR3 is 15 amino acids long. Here the CDR3 DNA reads TGTGCCACCAGTGACCCGGGACAGGGGGGCTATGGCTACACCTTC. Translated: CATSDPGQGGYGYTF.

Here the CDR3 DNA reads TGTGCCAGCAGCTTAGACAGCTCGGCGGAGCAGTTCTTC. It translates to CASSLDSSAEQFF. This sequence joins TRBV7-2 and TRBJ2-1; D uncertain. The CDR3 covers 13 residues. CDR1 is SGHTA and CDR2 is FQGNSA in the germline V gene. Trimming pared 1 base from V and 10 bases from J, leaving 11 bases between. The full variable domain, completed using reference TRBV7-2 and TRBJ2-1, is GAGVSQSPSNKVTEKGKDVELRCDPISGHTALYWYRQSLGQGLEFLIYFQGNSAPDKSGLPSDRFSAERTGGSVSTLTIQRTQQEDSAVYLCASSLDSSAEQFFGPGTRLTVL.

A single count supports this clone. The rearrangement joins TRBV19 to TRBJ1-5; D is perhaps TRBD1 (6 bases). CDR1 LNHDA and CDR2 SQIVND come from the germline V gene (reference sequence). With 9 bases removed from V and 7 bases from J, the gap between germline ends came to 10 bases. This CDR3 is 11 amino acids long. CDR3 in amino acids: CASQGKQPQHF. The CDR3 DNA reads as TGTGCCAGCCAGGGGAAACAGCCCCAGCATTTT.

V gene TRBV12-3 or TRBV12-4 combines with J gene TRBJ1-6, with D possibly being TRBD1 (5 bases). The CDR3 is 13 amino acids. V lost 7 bases, J lost 9 bases, and 13 bases lay in between. The chain's CDR3 is CASNISGRSPLHF. The CDR3 DNA reads TGTGCCAGCAATATCTCAGGGCGTTCACCCCTCCACTTT.

This chain links TRBV27 with TRBJ2-3, with D maybe TRBD1 (6 bases). CDR3 length: 16 residues. Per germline, CDR1 MNHEY and CDR2 SMNVEV (reference sequence). The V end lost 4 bases, the J end lost 1 base, and 15 bases lay between the germline ends. The DNA of the CDR3 is TGTGCCAGCAGTTCCCCACTGGACAGAGGCACAGATACGCAGTATTTT. This codes for CASSSPLDRGTDTQYF.

The V and J genes are TRBV6-5 and TRBJ1-6; a possible D gene is TRBD1 (5 bases). V lost 5 bases to trimming and J lost 9 bases, with 17 bases between them. This CDR3 is built from 15 residues. The germline CDR1 and CDR2 sequences are MNHEY and SVGAGI. In DNA, the CDR3 is TGTGCCAGCAGTCCGCCCGGGAGGGGTAGTTCACCCCTCCACTTT. It encodes CASSPPGRGSSPLHF.

The J gene is TRBJ2-5, the V gene TRBV28, with TRBD1 identical over 7 bases. The CDR3 sequence is 14 residues long. Germline V lookup: CDR1 MDHEN, CDR2 SYDVKM. Germline trimming cut 2 bases from V and 7 bases from J; bases unmatched to any gene: 7. The chain's CDR3 is CASSLVGGAGTQYF. The CDR3 DNA reads as TGTGCCAGCAGTTTAGTAGGGGGCGCGGGGACCCAGTACTTC.

This sequence joins TRBV12-3 or TRBV12-4 and TRBJ1-2; 8 bases fit TRBD1. The CDR3 is 13 residues long. The V and J ends lost 10 bases and 4 bases, in that order; junction bases with no gene match: 8. The CDR3 bases are TGTGCCATCCGAATACAGGGGGTCTATGGCTACACCTTC. Encoded protein: CAIRIQGVYGYTF.

This chain uses TRBV6-2 or TRBV6-3 with TRBJ1-2, with D tentatively TRBD1 (6 bases). Trimming left V 3 bases short and J 2 bases short, with 10 bases between. CDR3 size: 14 residues. In germline, CDR1 is MNHEY, CDR2 SVGEGT. The CDR3: CASSYFQGNYGYTF. In DNA form, the CDR3 reads TGTGCCAGCAGTTATTTTCAGGGGAACTATGGCTACACCTTC.

This chain joins TRBV18 and TRBJ1-4, with no clear D. The CDR3 sequence is 13 residues long. V was pared by 9 bases and J by 8 bases, with 16 bases between. Germline CDR1 and CDR2: KGHSH and LQKENI. The CDR3 DNA reads as TGTGCCAGTCGCTATGGCGAGCGGGAAAAACTGTTTTTT. Protein: CASRYGEREKLFF.

The V call is TRBV27, the J call TRBJ2-3; TRBD1 agrees at 7 bases. In germline, CDR1 is MNHEY, CDR2 SMNVEV (reference sequence). The CDR3 spans 15 residues. J lost 1 base, V lost 5 bases, and 6 bases had no gene match. The DNA of the CDR3 is TGTGCCAGCAGTACAGAGGGGGCTGGCACAGATACGCAGTATTTT. It yields the protein CASSTEGAGTDTQYF.

V usage is TRBV7-2 and J usage is TRBJ1-2; 10 nucleotides match TRBD1. Germline trimming cut 5 bases from V and 6 bases from J; bases unmatched to any gene: 12. The CDR3 is made up of 16 amino acids. Per the germline V gene, CDR1 is SGHTA and CDR2 is FQGNSA. The CDR3 bases are TGTGCCAGCAGCCAAACGACCCTTGGGACAGGGGATGGCTACACCTTC. Its translation is CASSQTTLGTGDGYTF.

The chain couples TRBV5-1 to TRBJ1-5; 11 positions match TRBD1. V lost 9 bases to trimming and J lost 2 bases; unmatched junction nucleotides: 10. The germline gives CDR1 SGHRS, CDR2 YFSETQ. CDR3 size: 16 residues. The CDR3 region is CATPGQGEIGNQPQHF. The CDR3 DNA reads as TGCGCCACCCCGGGACAGGGGGAGATCGGCAATCAGCCCCAGCATTTT.

The genes are TRBV7-9 and TRBJ2-5; 8 nucleotides agree with TRBD1. The CDR3 length is 15 residues. CDR1 SEHNR and CDR2 FQNEAQ come from the germline V gene (reference sequence). The ends lost 4 bases at V and 1 base at J; junction bases unmatched: 5. The CDR3 DNA sequence: TGTGCCAGCAGCTCGTTGGACAGGGCCCAAGAGACCCAGTACTTC. Amino acid sequence: CASSSLDRAQETQYF.

The chain uses TRBV25-1 and TRBJ1-3, with 12 bases that match TRBD1. Losses at the gene ends were 4 bases for V and 0 bases for J; bases not matched to a gene: 4. CDR3 length: 17 amino acids. Looked up from germline, CDR1 is MGHDK and CDR2 is SYGVNS. The CDR3 here is CASSVGTGGYSGNTIYF. The CDR3 region has the DNA TGTGCCAGCAGTGTCGGGACAGGGGGCTACTCTGGAAACACCATATATTTT.

The genes are TRBV27 and TRBJ2-7, with 8 bases identical to TRBD1. J gave up 0 bases and V 5 bases, and 3 bases lay outside the gene matches. Germline V gene sequence: CDR1 MNHEY, CDR2 SMNVEV (reference sequence). The CDR3 loop spans 14 amino acids. The CDR3 bases are TGTGCCAGCAGTCGGACAGGGAACTCCTACGAGCAGTACTTC. Translating it yields CASSRTGNSYEQYF.

CDR3 amino acids: CASSTGQNTEAFF. The CDR3 coding sequence is TGTGCCAGCAGTACGGGACAGAACACTGAAGCTTTCTTT. This rearrangement joins TRBV12-3 or TRBV12-4 to TRBJ1-1; weak D call: TRBD1 (6 bases). Deletions cut 5 bases from V and 1 base from J, with 8 bases between. The CDR3 has 13 amino acids.